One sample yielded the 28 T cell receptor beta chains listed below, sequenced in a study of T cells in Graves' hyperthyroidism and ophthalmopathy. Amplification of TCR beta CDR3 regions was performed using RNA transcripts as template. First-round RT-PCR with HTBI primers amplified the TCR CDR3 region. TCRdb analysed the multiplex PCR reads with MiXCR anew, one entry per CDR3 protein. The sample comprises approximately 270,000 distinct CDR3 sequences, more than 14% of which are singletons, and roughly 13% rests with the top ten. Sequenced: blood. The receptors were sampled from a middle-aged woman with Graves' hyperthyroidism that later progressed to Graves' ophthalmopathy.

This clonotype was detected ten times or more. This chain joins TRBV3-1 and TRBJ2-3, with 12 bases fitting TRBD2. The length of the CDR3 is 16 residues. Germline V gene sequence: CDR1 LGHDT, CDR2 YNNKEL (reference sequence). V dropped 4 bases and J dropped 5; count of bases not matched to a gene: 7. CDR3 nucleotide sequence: TGTGCCAGCAGCCCCCCCCCTAGCGGGAGGGGAGATACGCAGTATTTT. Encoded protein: CASSPPPSGRGDTQYF.

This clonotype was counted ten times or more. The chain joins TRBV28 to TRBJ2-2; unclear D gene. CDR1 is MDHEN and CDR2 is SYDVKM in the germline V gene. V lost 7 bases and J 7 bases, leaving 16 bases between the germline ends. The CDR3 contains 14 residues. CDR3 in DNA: TGTGCCAGCACCACCACCGTGTCCCGCGGGGAGCTGTTTTTT. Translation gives CASTTTVSRGELFF.

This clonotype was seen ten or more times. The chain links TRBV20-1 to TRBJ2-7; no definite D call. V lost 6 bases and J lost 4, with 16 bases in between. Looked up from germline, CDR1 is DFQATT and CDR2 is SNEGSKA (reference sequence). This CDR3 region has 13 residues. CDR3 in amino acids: CSATLTPEYEQYF. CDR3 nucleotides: TGCAGTGCCACCCTGACGCCGGAGTACGAGCAGTACTTC.

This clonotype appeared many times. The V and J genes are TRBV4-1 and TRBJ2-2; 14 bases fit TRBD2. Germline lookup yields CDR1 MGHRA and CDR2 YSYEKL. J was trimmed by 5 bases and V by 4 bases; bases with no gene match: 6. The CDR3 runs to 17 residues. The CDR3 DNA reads TGCGCCAGCAGCCTGGGACTAGCGGGAGTAGGTACCGGGGAGCTGTTTTTT. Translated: CASSLGLAGVGTGELFF.

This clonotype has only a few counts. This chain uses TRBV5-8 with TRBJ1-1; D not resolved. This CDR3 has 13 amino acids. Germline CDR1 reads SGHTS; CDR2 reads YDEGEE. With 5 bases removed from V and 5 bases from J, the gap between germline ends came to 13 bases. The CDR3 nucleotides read TGTGCCAGCAGGCCCCCGGGCGGGACTGAAGCTTTCTTT. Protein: CASRPPGGTEAFF.

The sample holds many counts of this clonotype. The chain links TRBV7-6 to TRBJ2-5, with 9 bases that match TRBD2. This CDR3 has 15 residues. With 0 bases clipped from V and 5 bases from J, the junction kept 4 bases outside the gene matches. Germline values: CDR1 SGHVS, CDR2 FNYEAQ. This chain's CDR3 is CASSLAAGGWETQYF. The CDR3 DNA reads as TGTGCCAGCAGCTTAGCAGCGGGAGGTTGGGAGACCCAGTACTTC.

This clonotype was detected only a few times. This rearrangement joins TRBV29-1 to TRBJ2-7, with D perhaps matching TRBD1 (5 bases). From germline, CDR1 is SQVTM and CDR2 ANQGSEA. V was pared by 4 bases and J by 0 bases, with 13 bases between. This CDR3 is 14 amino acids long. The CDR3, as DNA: TGCAGCGTTGTGATGGGGCGGAGCTCCTACGAGCAGTACTTC. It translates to CSVVMGRSSYEQYF.

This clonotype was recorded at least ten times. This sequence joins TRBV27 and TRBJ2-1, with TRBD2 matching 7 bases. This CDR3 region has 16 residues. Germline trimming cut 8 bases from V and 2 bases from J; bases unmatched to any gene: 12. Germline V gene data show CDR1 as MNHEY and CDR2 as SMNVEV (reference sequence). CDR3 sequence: CASSKIGGLTYNEQFF. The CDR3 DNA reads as TGTGCCAGCTCCAAAATTGGGGGACTAACCTACAATGAGCAGTTCTTC.

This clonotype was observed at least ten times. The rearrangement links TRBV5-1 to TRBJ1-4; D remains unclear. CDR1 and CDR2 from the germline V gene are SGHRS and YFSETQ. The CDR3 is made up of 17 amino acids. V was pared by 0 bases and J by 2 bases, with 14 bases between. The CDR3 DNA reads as TGCGCCAGCAGCTTGGGACTGATCCTCTCTACTAATGAAAAACTGTTTTTT. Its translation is CASSLGLILSTNEKLFF.

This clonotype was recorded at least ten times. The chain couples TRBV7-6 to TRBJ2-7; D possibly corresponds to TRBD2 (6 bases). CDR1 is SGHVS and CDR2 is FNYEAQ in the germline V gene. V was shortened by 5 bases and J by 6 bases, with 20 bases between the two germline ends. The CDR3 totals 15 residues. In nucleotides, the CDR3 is TGTGCCAGCAGCCCCATGGGGGAGGTGCCGGGCGAGCAGTACTTC. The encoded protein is CASSPMGEVPGEQYF.

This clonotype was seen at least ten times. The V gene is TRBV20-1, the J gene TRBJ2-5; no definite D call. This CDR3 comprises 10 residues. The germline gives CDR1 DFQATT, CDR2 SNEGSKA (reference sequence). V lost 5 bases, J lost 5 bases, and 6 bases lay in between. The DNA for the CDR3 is TGCAGTGCTTATGTGGAGACCCAGTACTTC. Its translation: CSAYVETQYF.

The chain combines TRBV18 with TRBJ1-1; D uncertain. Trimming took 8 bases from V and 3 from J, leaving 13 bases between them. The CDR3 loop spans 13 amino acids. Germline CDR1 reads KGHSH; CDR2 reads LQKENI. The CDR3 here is CASLGRPDTEAFF. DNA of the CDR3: TGTGCCAGCCTAGGACGGCCTGACACTGAAGCTTTCTTT.

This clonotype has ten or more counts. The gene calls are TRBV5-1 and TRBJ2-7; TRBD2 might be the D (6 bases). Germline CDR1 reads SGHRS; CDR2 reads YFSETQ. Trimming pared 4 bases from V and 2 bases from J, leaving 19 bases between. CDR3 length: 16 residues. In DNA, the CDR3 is TGCGCCAGCAGCACCGGAAATAGCGGAAAACCCTACGAGCAGTACTTC. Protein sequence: CASSTGNSGKPYEQYF. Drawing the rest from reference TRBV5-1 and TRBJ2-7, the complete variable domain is KAGVTQTPRYLIKTRGQQVTLSCSPISGHRSVSWYQQTPGQGLQFLFEYFSETQRNKGNFPGRFSGRQFSNSRSEMNVSTLELGDSALYLCASSTGNSGKPYEQYFGPGTRLTVT.

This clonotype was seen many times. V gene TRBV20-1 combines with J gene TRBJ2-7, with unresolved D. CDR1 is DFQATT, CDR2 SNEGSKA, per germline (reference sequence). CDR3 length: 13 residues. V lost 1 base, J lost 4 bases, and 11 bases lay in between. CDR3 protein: CSARVVWGYEQYF. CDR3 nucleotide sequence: TGCAGTGCTAGAGTAGTGTGGGGTTACGAGCAGTACTTC.

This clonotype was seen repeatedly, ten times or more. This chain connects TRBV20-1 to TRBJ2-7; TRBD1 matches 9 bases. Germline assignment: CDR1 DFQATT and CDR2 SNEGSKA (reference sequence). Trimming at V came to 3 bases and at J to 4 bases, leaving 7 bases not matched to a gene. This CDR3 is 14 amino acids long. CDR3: CSASGPGQGYEQYF. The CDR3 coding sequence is TGCAGTGCTAGTGGGCCCGGACAGGGGTACGAGCAGTACTTC.

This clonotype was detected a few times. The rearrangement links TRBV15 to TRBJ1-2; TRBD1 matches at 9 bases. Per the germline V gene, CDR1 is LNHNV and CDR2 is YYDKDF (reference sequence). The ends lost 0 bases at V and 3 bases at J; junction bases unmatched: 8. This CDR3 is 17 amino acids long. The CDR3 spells CATSRDWDRADHYGYTF. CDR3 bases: TGTGCCACCAGCAGAGATTGGGACAGGGCCGATCACTATGGCTACACCTTC.

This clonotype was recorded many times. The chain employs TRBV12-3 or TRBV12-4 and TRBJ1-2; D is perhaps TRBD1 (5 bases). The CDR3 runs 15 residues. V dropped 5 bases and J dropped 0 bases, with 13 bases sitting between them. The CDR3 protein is CASSLRQLSNYGYTF. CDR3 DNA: TGTGCCAGCAGTCTAAGACAGTTATCTAACTATGGCTACACCTTC.

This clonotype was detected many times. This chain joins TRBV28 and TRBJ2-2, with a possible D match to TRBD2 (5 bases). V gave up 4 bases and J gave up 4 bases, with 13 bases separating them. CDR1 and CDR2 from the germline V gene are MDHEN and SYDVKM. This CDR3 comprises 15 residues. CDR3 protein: CASSYGGLFTGELFF. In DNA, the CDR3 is TGTGCCAGCAGTTACGGAGGACTCTTCACCGGGGAGCTGTTTTTT.

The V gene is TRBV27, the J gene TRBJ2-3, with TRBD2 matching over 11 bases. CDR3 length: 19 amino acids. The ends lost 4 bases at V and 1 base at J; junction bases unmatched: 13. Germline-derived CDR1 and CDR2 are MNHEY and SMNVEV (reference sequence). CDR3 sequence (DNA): TGTGCCAGCAGTTCGGGGGTTACGGTAGCGGGAGGGGGCACAGATACGCAGTATTTT. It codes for CASSSGVTVAGGGTDTQYF.

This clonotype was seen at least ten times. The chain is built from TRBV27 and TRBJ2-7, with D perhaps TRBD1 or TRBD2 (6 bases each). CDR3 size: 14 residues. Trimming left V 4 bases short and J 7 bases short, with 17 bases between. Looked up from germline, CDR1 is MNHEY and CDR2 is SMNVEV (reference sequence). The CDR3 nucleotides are TGTGCCAGCAGTTCCGGGACACGGGGGTGGGAGCAGTACTTC. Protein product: CASSSGTRGWEQYF.

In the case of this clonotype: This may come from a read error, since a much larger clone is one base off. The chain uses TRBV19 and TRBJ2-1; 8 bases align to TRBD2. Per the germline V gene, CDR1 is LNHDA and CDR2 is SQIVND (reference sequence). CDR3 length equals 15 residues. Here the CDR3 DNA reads TGTGCCAGTGGTATGGGACTAGGACAAGACAATGAGCAGTTCTTC. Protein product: CASGMGLGQDNEQFF.

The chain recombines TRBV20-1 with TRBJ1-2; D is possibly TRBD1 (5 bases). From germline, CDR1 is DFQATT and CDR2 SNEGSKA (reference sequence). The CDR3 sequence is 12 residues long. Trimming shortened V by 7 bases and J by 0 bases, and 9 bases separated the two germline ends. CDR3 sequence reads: CSVEGANYGYTF. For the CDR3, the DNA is TGCAGTGTCGAAGGGGCTAACTATGGCTACACCTTC.

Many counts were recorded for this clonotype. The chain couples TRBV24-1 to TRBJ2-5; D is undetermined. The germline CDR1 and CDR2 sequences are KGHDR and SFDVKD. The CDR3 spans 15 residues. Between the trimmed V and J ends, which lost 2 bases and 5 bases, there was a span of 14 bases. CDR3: CATSDSDSIGETQYF. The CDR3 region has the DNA TGTGCCACCAGTGATTCCGACTCCATAGGGGAGACCCAGTACTTC.

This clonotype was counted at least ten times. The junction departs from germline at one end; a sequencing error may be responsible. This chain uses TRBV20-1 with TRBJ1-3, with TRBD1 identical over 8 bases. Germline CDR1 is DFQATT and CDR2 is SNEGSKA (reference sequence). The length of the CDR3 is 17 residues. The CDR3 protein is CSARDLRTGSFGTTIYF. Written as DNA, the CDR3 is TGCAGTGCTAGAGATCTTAGGACAGGGTCGTTTGGAACCACCATATATTTT.

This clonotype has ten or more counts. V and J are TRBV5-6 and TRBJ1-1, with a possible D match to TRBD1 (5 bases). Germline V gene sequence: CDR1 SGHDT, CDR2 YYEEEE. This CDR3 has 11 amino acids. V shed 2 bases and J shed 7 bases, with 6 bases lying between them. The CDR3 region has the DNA TGTGCCAGCAGCTTTAGGGGTGAAGCTTTCTTT. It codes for CASSFRGEAFF. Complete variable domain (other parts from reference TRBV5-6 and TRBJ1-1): DAGVTQSPTHLIKTRGQQVTLRCSPKSGHDTVSWYQQALGQGPQFIFQYYEEEERQRGNFPDRFSGHQFPNYSSELNVNALLLGDSALYLCASSFRGEAFFGQGTRLTVV.

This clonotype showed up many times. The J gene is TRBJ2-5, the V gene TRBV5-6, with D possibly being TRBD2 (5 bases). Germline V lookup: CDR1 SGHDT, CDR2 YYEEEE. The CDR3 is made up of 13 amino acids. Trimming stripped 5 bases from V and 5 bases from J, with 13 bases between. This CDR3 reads CASRTGIGETQYF. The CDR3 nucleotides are TGTGCCAGCAGAACGGGGATCGGGGAGACCCAGTACTTC.

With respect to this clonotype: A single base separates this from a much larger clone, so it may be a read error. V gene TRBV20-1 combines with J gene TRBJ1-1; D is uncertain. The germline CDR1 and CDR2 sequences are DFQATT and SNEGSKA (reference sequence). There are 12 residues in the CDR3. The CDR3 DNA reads TGCAGTGCTAGGGACGCCGGCCCTGAAGCTTTATTT. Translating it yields CSARDAGPEALF.

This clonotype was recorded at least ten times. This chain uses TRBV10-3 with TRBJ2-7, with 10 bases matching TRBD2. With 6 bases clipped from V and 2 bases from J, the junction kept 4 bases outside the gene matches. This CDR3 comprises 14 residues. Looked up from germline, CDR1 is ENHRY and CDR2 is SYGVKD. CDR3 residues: CAIRELAGPYEQYF. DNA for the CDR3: TGTGCCATCAGGGAACTAGCGGGACCCTACGAGCAGTACTTC.